Listed here are 28 T cell receptor beta chains from one sample, sequenced in a study of OX40 agonist ivuxolimab in advanced cancers. The data were produced by immunoSEQ multiplex PCR, yet TCRdb's version contains in-frame clones alone and is incomplete. The sample lists 40,000 to 45,000 clones; less than 85% were seen once. Source: CD4+ or CD8+ T cells sorted from blood, taken in a trial of the OX40 agonist ivuxolimab. The origin of the receptors is an adult with an advanced solid tumor such as melanoma, head and neck, liver or kidney cancer.

V gene TRBV5-5 combines with J gene TRBJ2-6, with D possibly matching TRBD1 (6 bases). V was shortened by 4 bases and J by 2 bases, with 13 bases between the two germline ends. This CDR3 spans 16 amino acids. Germline V gene lookup returns CDR1 SGHKS and CDR2 YYEKEE (reference sequence). DNA of the CDR3: TGTGCCAGCAGCCCCCCTCCAGGGGCTGGGGCCAACGTCCTGACTTTC. Translation gives CASSPPPGAGANVLTF. The full variable domain, its missing parts supplied by reference TRBV5-5 and TRBJ2-6, is DAGVTQSPTHLIKTRGQQVTLRCSPISGHKSVSWYQQVLGQGPQFIFQYYEKEERGRGNFPDRFSARQFPNYSSELNVNALLLGDSALYLCASSPPPGAGANVLTFGAGSRLTVL.

CDR3 amino acids: CASSNQRQGAYNEQFF. The DNA for the CDR3 is TGTGCCAGCAGCAACCAAAGACAGGGGGCTTACAATGAGCAGTTCTTC. The chain recombines TRBV21-1 with TRBJ2-1; TRBD1 is the table's D call and was not checked against the DNA. TRBV21-1 is classified as a pseudogene. The CDR3 sequence is 16 residues long.

This chain connects TRBV30 to TRBJ2-5; D ambiguous. The DNA end is a closer match to TRBJ2-7, so the J assignment may be wrong. This CDR3 has 12 residues. Germline CDR1 reads GTSNPN; CDR2 reads SVGIG (reference sequence). In DNA, the CDR3 is TGTGCCTGGAGTTTCGGGTTGGACGAGCAGTACTTC. Translating it yields CAWSFGLDEQYF.

The chain links TRBV11-2 to TRBJ1-1; 7 bases line up with TRBD1. V gave up 5 bases and J gave up 7 bases; unmatched junction bases: 7. Per germline, CDR1 SGHAT and CDR2 FQNNGV. CDR3 size: 13 residues. CDR3 nucleotide sequence: TGTGCCAGCAGCATAACAGGGGTTGGTGAAGCTTTCTTT. It specifies CASSITGVGEAFF.

V usage is TRBV7-3 and J usage is TRBJ1-2; D remains ambiguous. The CDR3 runs to 15 residues. Trimming pared 1 base from V and 2 bases from J, leaving 11 bases between. Per germline, CDR1 SGHTA and CDR2 FQGTGA. Written as DNA, the CDR3 is TGTGCCAGCAGCTTAAAGGACGGAACAAACTATGGCTACACCTTC. This encodes CASSLKDGTNYGYTF. Filled out from reference TRBV7-3 and TRBJ1-2, the complete variable domain reads GAGVSQTPSNKVTEKGKYVELRCDPISGHTALYWYRQSLGQGPEFLIYFQGTGAADDSGLPNDRFFAVRPEGSVSTLKIQRTERGDSAVYLCASSLKDGTNYGYTFGSGTRLTVV.

The chain employs TRBV9 and TRBJ2-7; 15 bases are a match to TRBD2. The V and J ends lost 2 bases and 8 bases, in that order; junction bases with no gene match: 2. There are 14 residues in the CDR3. Germline lookup yields CDR1 SGDLS and CDR2 YYNGEE. CDR3 region: CASSVGTSGRQQYF. As DNA, the CDR3 is TGTGCCAGCAGCGTTGGGACTAGCGGGAGGCAGCAGTACTTC.

This rearrangement joins TRBV2 to TRBJ2-3; 8 bases are shared with TRBD2. V lost 6 bases to trimming and J lost 2 bases; unmatched junction nucleotides: 10. Germline V gene data show CDR1 as SNHLY and CDR2 as FYNNEI. The CDR3 totals 16 residues. CDR3 amino acids: CASRRGAGANTDTQYF. CDR3 DNA: TGTGCCAGCAGGCGGGGAGCGGGGGCGAACACAGATACGCAGTATTTT.

This rearrangement joins TRBV29-1 to TRBJ2-1; tentatively, D is TRBD1 (6 bases). The length of the CDR3 is 15 residues. CDR1 and CDR2 (germline): SQVTM, ANQGSEA. V lost 3 bases, J lost 4 bases, and 16 bases lay in between. DNA for the CDR3: TGCAGCGTTGACAACAGGGCAGCCACGTACAATGAGCAGTTCTTC. It encodes CSVDNRAATYNEQFF.

DNA for the CDR3: TGCGCCAGCAGCTTGGGGCTGCGGACAGGGGCGGACGAGCAGTACTTC. As protein: CASSLGLRTGADEQYF. The genes are TRBV5-1 and TRBJ2-7; 9 positions match TRBD1. This CDR3 has 16 residues. Trimming at V came to 0 bases and at J to 5 bases, leaving 9 bases not matched to a gene. Germline V gene data show CDR1 as SGHRS and CDR2 as YFSETQ.

This sequence joins TRBV30 and TRBJ1-1; TRBD1 agrees at 9 bases. The CDR3 has 13 amino acids. Trimming took 4 bases from V and 4 from J; bases not matched to a gene: 4. Germline CDR1 is GTSNPN and CDR2 is SVGIG (reference sequence). The chain's CDR3 is CAWKDRGGTEAFF. The CDR3 bases are TGTGCCTGGAAGGACAGGGGAGGCACTGAAGCTTTCTTT. The full variable domain, rest sourced from reference TRBV30 and TRBJ1-1, is SQTIHQWPATLVQPVGSPLSLECTVEGTSNPNLYWYRQAAGRGLQLLFYSVGIGQISSEVPQNLSASRPQDRQFILSSKKLLLSDSGFYLCAWKDRGGTEAFFGQGTRLTVV.

The J gene is TRBJ1-4, the V gene TRBV2, with D unclear. Germline V gene data show CDR1 as SNHLY and CDR2 as FYNNEI. The CDR3 covers 13 residues. The V end lost 8 bases, the J end lost 3 bases, and 10 bases lay between the germline ends. This chain's CDR3 is CASQGLANEKLFF. Here the CDR3 DNA reads TGTGCCAGCCAAGGGTTAGCTAATGAAAAACTGTTTTTT.

This clone has only a few counts. The chain links TRBV28 to TRBJ1-2, with D unresolved. The CDR3 contains 12 residues. With 5 bases removed from V and 3 bases from J, the gap between germline ends came to 7 bases. Germline assignment: CDR1 MDHEN and CDR2 SYDVKM. Written as DNA, the CDR3 is TGTGCCAGCAGTCCCCTATACTATGGCTACACCTTC. This codes for CASSPLYYGYTF.

This clone was picked up a small number of times. V is TRBV7-8 and J is TRBJ1-1; 8 nucleotides align to TRBD1. The CDR3 runs to 15 residues. The V and J ends lost 2 bases and 5 bases, in that order; junction bases with no gene match: 7. Germline CDR1 SGHVS, CDR2 FQNEAQ. CDR3 coding DNA: TGTGCCAGCAGCTTACAAGGACAGGGAGGGACTGAAGCTTTCTTT. This codes for CASSLQGQGGTEAFF.

This clone showed up just a few times. The chain combines TRBV29-1 with TRBJ1-2; TRBD1 might be the D (5 bases). V lost 6 bases, J lost 8 bases, and 25 bases lay in between. Per germline, CDR1 SQVTM and CDR2 ANQGSEA. CDR3 size: 15 residues. The CDR3 loop is CSVGSGPSAGGGYTF. In DNA, the CDR3 is TGCAGCGTCGGGTCAGGGCCCAGTGCCGGCGGGGGCTACACCTTC.

The rearrangement joins TRBV28 to TRBJ1-2; the match to TRBD1 covers 8 bases. The germline V gene has CDR1 MDHEN and CDR2 SYDVKM. The CDR3 spans 15 residues. After removal of 7 bases from V and 4 bases from J, the junction contained 11 bases not matched to a gene. This chain's CDR3 is CASTDSHRGTYGYTF. The CDR3 nucleotides are TGTGCCAGCACGGATTCCCACAGGGGGACCTATGGCTACACCTTC.

The chain is built from TRBV30 and TRBJ1-2, with 8 positions matching TRBD1. In germline, CDR1 is GTSNPN, CDR2 SVGIG (reference sequence). Trimming took 2 bases from V and 4 from J; bases not matched to a gene: 6. The CDR3 length is 14 residues. This chain's CDR3 is CAWSTPGGFYGYTF. For the CDR3, the DNA is TGTGCCTGGAGTACCCCAGGGGGCTTCTATGGCTACACCTTC. Variable domain in full (rest from reference TRBV30 and TRBJ1-2): SQTIHQWPATLVQPVGSPLSLECTVEGTSNPNLYWYRQAAGRGLQLLFYSVGIGQISSEVPQNLSASRPQDRQFILSSKKLLLSDSGFYLCAWSTPGGFYGYTFGSGTRLTVV.

The chain employs TRBV5-1 and TRBJ2-5; D is unresolved. The germline CDR1 and CDR2 sequences are SGHRS and YFSETQ. Trimming shortened V by 1 base and J by 2 bases, and 6 bases separated the two germline ends. The CDR3 is 13 amino acids. DNA of the CDR3: TGCGCCAGCAGCTTGTTGACTCAAGAGACCCAGTACTTC. This codes for CASSLLTQETQYF.

V gene TRBV5-1 combines with J gene TRBJ1-3, with a possible D match to TRBD1 (6 bases). With 1 base removed from V and 2 bases from J, the gap between germline ends came to 16 bases. This CDR3 comprises 17 residues. Germline CDR1 SGHRS, CDR2 YFSETQ. In DNA form, the CDR3 reads TGCGCCAGCAGCTTGCTAGGGGGGAACCGTCCTGGAAACACCATATATTTT. This sequence encodes CASSLLGGNRPGNTIYF.

This clone was counted between two and nine times. The V and J genes are TRBV10-3 and TRBJ2-5; 8 positions match TRBD2. CDR1 is ENHRY, CDR2 SYGVKD, per germline. The trim removed 0 bases at V and 2 bases at J, leaving 5 bases unmatched. The CDR3 loop spans 16 amino acids. The CDR3 DNA reads as TGTGCCATCAGTGAGTCCCTAGCGGGTATACAAGAGACCCAGTACTTC. This gives the protein CAISESLAGIQETQYF.

The gene calls are TRBV18 and TRBJ1-1; TRBD1 agrees at 7 bases. Germline-derived CDR1 and CDR2 are KGHSH and LQKENI. The CDR3 contains 16 residues. With V trimmed by 3 bases and J by 6 bases, 13 bases remained unmatched. Written as DNA, the CDR3 is TGTGCCAGCTCACCCAACGACAGGGAAGTATACCCTGAAGCTTTCTTT. Protein product: CASSPNDREVYPEAFF.

The chain couples TRBV27 to TRBJ2-7; D is unresolved. Germline V gives CDR1 MNHEY, CDR2 SMNVEV (reference sequence). Trimming shortened V by 5 bases and J by 6 bases, and 11 bases separated the two germline ends. The CDR3 consists of 12 residues. Here the CDR3 DNA reads TGTGCCAGCAGTGCGCATAGGCGCGAGCAGTACTTC. Translation: CASSAHRREQYF.

The chain recombines TRBV13 with TRBJ2-1; D unclear. The CDR3 sequence is 15 residues long. Germline CDR1 PRHDT, CDR2 FYEKMQ (reference sequence). Trimming removed 3 bases at V and 4 bases at J, with 13 bases between. The CDR3 protein is CASSFLGSTYNEQFF. The DNA of the CDR3 is TGTGCCAGCAGCTTCCTCGGCTCCACGTACAATGAGCAGTTCTTC.

The chain joins TRBV4-1 to TRBJ1-5; D unresolved. The CDR3 extends over 15 amino acids. Germline values: CDR1 MGHRA, CDR2 YSYEKL. V lost 4 bases to trimming and J lost 0 bases, with 10 bases between them. In DNA form, the CDR3 reads TGCGCCAGCAGCCTAACAGAAAATAGCAATCAGCCCCAGCATTTT. It codes for CASSLTENSNQPQHF.

The V gene is TRBV7-9, the J gene TRBJ2-6; D remains ambiguous. Germline loops: CDR1 SEHNR, CDR2 FQNEAQ (reference sequence). V was cut by 5 bases and J by 0 bases, with 8 bases left in between. The CDR3 has 15 residues. The CDR3 sequence is CASSLGNSGANVLTF. The CDR3, as DNA: TGTGCCAGCAGCCTGGGGAACTCTGGGGCCAACGTCCTGACTTTC. The variable domain in full, with the rest retrieved from reference TRBV7-9 and TRBJ2-6, is DTGVSQNPRHKITKRGQNVTFRCDPISEHNRLYWYRQTLGQGPEFLTYFQNEAQLEKSRLLSDRFSAERPKGSFSTLEIQRTEQGDSAMYLCASSLGNSGANVLTFGAGSRLTVL.

This clone has a single count. The CDR3 reads CSLALFETQYF. DNA of the CDR3: TGCAGCCTTGCACTATTTGAGACCCAGTACTTC. This rearrangement joins TRBV29-1 to TRBJ2-5; D uncertain. Germline CDR1 is SQVTM and CDR2 is ANQGSEA. V was shortened by 8 bases and J by 5 bases, with 12 bases between the two germline ends. This CDR3 is 11 amino acids long.

This sequence joins TRBV2 and TRBJ2-5, with D hard to call. Per the germline V gene, CDR1 is SNHLY and CDR2 is FYNNEI. The CDR3 runs to 12 residues. The V end was cut by 6 bases, the J end by 14 bases, with 19 bases between. The CDR3 loop is CASSEEIKGQYF. In DNA, the CDR3 is TGTGCCAGCAGCGAGGAGATAAAAGGTCAATACTTC.

This clone has more than one count but fewer than ten. V gene TRBV9 combines with J gene TRBJ2-5, with D unresolved. V was cut by 5 bases and J by 1 base, with 9 bases left in between. There are 13 residues in the CDR3. Germline CDR1 and CDR2: SGDLS and YYNGEE. As DNA, the CDR3 is TGTGCCAGCAGTACCGGGCCCCAAGAGACCCAGTACTTC. Amino acid sequence: CASSTGPQETQYF.

The chain links TRBV11-2 to TRBJ1-1; possibly TRBD1 for D (6 bases). The V end lost 6 bases, the J end lost 4 bases, and 12 bases lay between the germline ends. Looked up from germline, CDR1 is SGHAT and CDR2 is FQNNGV. The CDR3 is made up of 13 amino acids. The CDR3 protein is CASSVPGATEAFF. In DNA, the CDR3 is TGTGCCAGCAGTGTACCAGGGGCCACTGAAGCTTTCTTT.